One sample yielded the 10 T cell receptor beta chains listed below, sequenced in a study of blood T cell repertoires in COVID-19 (dated by TCRdb to the early 2020s). Library method: the immunoSEQ multiplex PCR assay. In its TCRdb copy, this immuneACCESS table keeps in-frame sequences only and misses some clones. Where compared with another copy, unresolved V genes explain less than half of these, and the others have no known cause. The sample table shows roughly 60,000 clones, and about 80% are seen once. The ten largest make up 3.5% of the sample. What was sequenced was peripheral blood. The receptor set was obtained from a man aged 60 to 75 with acute or convalescent COVID-19.

V and J are TRBV7-2 and TRBJ1-2; D gene uncertain. Germline values: CDR1 SGHTA, CDR2 FQGNSA. Trimming stripped 4 bases from V and 10 bases from J, with 13 bases between. The CDR3 spans 12 residues. The CDR3 bases are TGTGCCAGCAGCTCGCTACCGAGGGACTACACCTTC. Its translation is CASSSLPRDYTF. Based on the CDR3 plus reference TRBV7-2 and TRBJ1-2, the full variable domain is GAGVSQSPSNKVTEKGKDVELRCDPISGHTALYWYRQSLGQGLEFLIYFQGNSAPDKSGLPSDRFSAERTGGSVSTLTIQRTQQEDSAVYLCASSSLPRDYTFGSGTRLTVV.

This chain links TRBV29-1 with TRBJ1-1, with unresolved D. V gave up 7 bases and J gave up 1 base, with 7 bases separating them. CDR1 and CDR2 from the germline V gene are SQVTM and ANQGSEA. There are 11 residues in the CDR3. CDR3 protein: CSAMANTEAFF. The CDR3 DNA sequence: TGCAGCGCCATGGCGAACACTGAAGCTTTCTTT. The entire variable domain, with the rest obtained from reference TRBV29-1 and TRBJ1-1, is as follows: SAVISQKPSRDICQRGTSLTIQCQVDSQVTMMFWYRQQPGQSLTLIATANQGSEATYESGFVIDKFPISRPNLTFSTLTVSNMSPEDSSIYLCSAMANTEAFFGQGTRLTVV.

The genes are TRBV19 and TRBJ1-2; perhaps TRBD1 as D (6 bases). Germline V gives CDR1 LNHDA, CDR2 SQIVND (reference sequence). Deletions cut 8 bases from V and 0 bases from J, with 13 bases between. The CDR3 contains 14 residues. CDR3 bases: TGTGCCAGTCACACAGGGAGGGCTAACTATGGCTACACCTTC. As protein: CASHTGRANYGYTF. Full variable domain (rest looked up from reference TRBV19 and TRBJ1-2): DGGITQSPKYLFRKEGQNVTLSCEQNLNHDAMYWYRQDPGQGLRLIYYSQIVNDFQKGDIAEGYSVSREKKESFPLTVTSAQKNPTAFYLCASHTGRANYGYTFGSGTRLTVV.

The rearrangement joins TRBV5-4 to TRBJ2-5, with no clear D. Germline CDR1 and CDR2: SGHNT and YYREEE (reference sequence). The CDR3 has 13 residues. V gave up 0 bases and J gave up 2 bases, with 5 bases separating them. The CDR3 sequence is CASSLGPQETQYF. CDR3 coding DNA: TGTGCCAGCAGCTTGGGGCCACAAGAGACCCAGTACTTC. The variable domain in full, with the rest retrieved from reference TRBV5-4 and TRBJ2-5, is ETGVTQSPTHLIKTRGQQVTLRCSSQSGHNTVSWYQQALGQGPQFIFQYYREEENGRGNFPPRFSGLQFPNYSSELNVNALELDDSALYLCASSLGPQETQYFGPGTRLLVL.

The sample holds one count of this clone. The V call is TRBV12-5, the J call TRBJ2-5; weak D call: TRBD2 (6 bases). V was trimmed by 5 bases and J by 5 bases, leaving 15 bases between them. Germline V gene lookup returns CDR1 LGHNT and CDR2 FRNRAP. The CDR3 runs 14 residues. CDR3 protein: CASGPGGSGETQYF. CDR3 nucleotides: TGTGCTAGTGGTCCCGGTGGGAGCGGGGAGACCCAGTACTTC.

The rearrangement links TRBV6-4 to TRBJ1-2, with 9 positions matching TRBD1. Losses at the gene ends were 7 bases for V and 3 bases for J; bases not matched to a gene: 6. The CDR3 extends over 14 amino acids. Germline V CDR1 and CDR2: MRHNA, SNTAGT. Here the CDR3 DNA reads TGTGCCAGCAAACAGGGGGCGGCGGACTATGGCTACACCTTC. It is translated as CASKQGAADYGYTF.

This clone showed up just a few times. The chain joins TRBV30 to TRBJ2-5, with a possible D match to TRBD1 (6 bases). This CDR3 region has 12 residues. CDR1 and CDR2 from the germline V gene are GTSNPN and SVGIG (reference sequence). The V end was cut by 6 bases, the J end by 5 bases, with 13 bases between. DNA of the CDR3: TGTGCCTGCAACAGGGTAGGGGAGACCCAGTACTTC. This encodes CACNRVGETQYF.

The rearrangement uses TRBV7-2 and TRBJ1-3; no reliable D call. Per the germline V gene, CDR1 is SGHTA and CDR2 is FQGNSA. V dropped 1 base and J dropped 0 bases, with 7 bases sitting between them. This CDR3 comprises 15 residues. Here the CDR3 reads CASSLDPVSGNTIYF. The CDR3 DNA sequence: TGTGCCAGCAGCTTAGATCCAGTCTCTGGAAACACCATATATTTT.

V and J are TRBV12-3 or TRBV12-4 and TRBJ1-2; D is uncertain. CDR3 length: 13 amino acids. The V and J ends lost 6 bases and 6 bases respectively, with 14 bases between them. The CDR3 sequence: CASRLVGRDGYTF. Written as DNA, the CDR3 is TGTGCCAGCAGGCTTGTGGGGAGAGATGGCTACACCTTC.

This clone was seen just once. The rearrangement links TRBV7-9 to TRBJ1-2; TRBD1 matches at 8 bases. This CDR3 spans 13 amino acids. The junction had 4 bases not matched to a gene; V was cut back by 5 bases and J by 5 bases. From germline, CDR1 is SEHNR and CDR2 FQNEAQ (reference sequence). This CDR3 reads CASSPRQGYGYTF. The DNA of the CDR3 is TGTGCCAGCAGCCCGAGACAGGGGTATGGCTACACCTTC.